These T cell receptor beta chains were read from a single sample in a study of cytomegalovirus exposure and HLA in healthy donors. TCRdb keeps only in-frame clones here, not all; method: immunoSEQ multiplex PCR. The data contain about 120,000 clones, about 85% of them singletons. Sequenced input: PBMCs. The receptors originated from a man younger than 30 in good health and CMV-seropositive. Each CDR3 is given with its conserved first and last residue. The D gene is left open where the match is weak. A clone size is listed for some rows: how often the clone was seen (once, few, many), or a class if it is expanded.

>TRBJ2-3|.|TRBV10-2|TRBD2
CASVQWTGGADTQYF
TGCGCCAGCGTTCAGTGGACGGGGGGGGCAGATACGCAGTATTTT
>TRBJ2-7|.|TRBV6-1|TRBD1
CASSEGTGGLVYEQYF
TGTGCCAGCAGTGAGGGGACAGGGGGATTGGTCTACGAGCAGTACTTC
>TRBJ2-2|.|TRBV4-1|.
CASSQGRQSNRGELFF
TGCGCCAGCAGCCAAGGGCGGCAGTCTAATAGGGGGGAGCTGTTTTTT
>TRBJ1-3|.|TRBV7-8|.
CASSYSRTNTGNTIYF
TGTGCCAGCAGCTACAGCCGGACAAACACTGGAAACACCATATATTTT
>TRBJ1-5|.|TRBV4-1|.
CASSQGAGANQPQHF
TGCGCCAGCAGCCAGGGGGCGGGGGCGAATCAGCCCCAGCATTTT
>TRBJ1-5|once|TRBV19|.
CASNFYSNQPQHF
TGTGCCAGTAACTTCTATAGCAATCAGCCCCAGCATTTT
>TRBJ1-3|few|TRBV2|TRBD1
CASVLDRGSGNTIYF
TGTGCCAGCGTATTGGACAGGGGCTCTGGAAACACCATATATTTT
>TRBJ1-1|.|TRBV5-1|TRBD1
CASSPDRDTEAFF
TGCGCCAGCAGCCCGGACAGGGACACTGAAGCTTTCTTT
>TRBJ1-5|.|TRBV6-6|.
CASSLSGGNQPQHF
TGTGCCAGCAGTTTGTCAGGGGGCAATCAGCCCCAGCATTTT
>TRBJ2-7|.|TRBV7-2|TRBD1
CASSLEGARSYEQYF
TGTGCCAGCAGCTTAGAGGGGGCCCGTTCCTACGAGCAGTACTTC
>TRBJ2-7|once|TRBV5-4|TRBD2
CASSLSVAGGDGQYF
TGTGCCAGCAGCTTGTCTGTAGCGGGGGGGGACGGGCAGTACTTC
>TRBJ1-2|.|TRBV27|TRBD1
CASSPPTGGYTF
TGTGCCAGCAGTCCCCCGACAGGGGGCTACACCTTC
>TRBJ1-2|once|TRBV7-9|TRBD1
CASSLTGEVGYGYTF
TGTGCCAGCAGCCTGACAGGGGAGGTTGGGTATGGCTACACCTTC
>TRBJ2-2|.|TRBV5-5|.
CASSSVLNTGELFF
TGTGCCAGCAGCTCGGTCCTGAACACCGGGGAGCTGTTTTTT
>TRBJ2-1|.|TRBV4-3|TRBD2
CASSQEAGPYNEQFF
TGCGCCAGCAGCCAAGAAGCGGGGCCCTACAATGAGCAGTTCTTC
>TRBJ1-2|once|TRBV6-5|TRBD1
CASSRGRMGGYTF
TGTGCCAGCAGTAGGGGGCGCATGGGTGGCTACACCTTC
>TRBJ2-7|.|TRBV5-1|.
CASSPRQGRAYEQYF
TGCGCCAGCAGCCCCCGACAGGGGAGGGCCTACGAGCAGTACTTC
>TRBJ2-1|.|TRBV27|TRBD2
CASRGTSGINEQFF
TGTGCCAGCCGAGGGACTAGCGGGATAAATGAGCAGTTCTTC
>TRBJ1-3|.|TRBV10-3|TRBD1
CAISGGQGFGNTIYF
TGTGCCATCAGTGGAGGACAGGGCTTTGGAAACACCATATATTTT
>TRBJ1-1|.|TRBV5-1|TRBD1
CASSLRQGARTEAFF
TGCGCCAGCAGCCTTCGACAGGGGGCGAGAACTGAAGCTTTCTTT
>TRBJ2-4|.|TRBV5-6|.
CASSLAAGAKNIQYF
TGTGCCAGCAGCTTGGCGGCAGGGGCCAAAAACATTCAGTACTTC
>TRBJ1-4|.|TRBV27|TRBD1
CASRGQGGTNEKLFF
TGTGCCAGCAGGGGACAGGGTGGGACTAATGAAAAACTGTTTTTT
>TRBJ1-2|.|TRBV2|TRBD1
CASSDVGGLGGYTF
TGTGCCAGCAGTGATGTAGGGGGCCTTGGCGGCTACACCTTC
>TRBJ1-6|.|TRBV9|TRBD1
CASSGSTGLGTYNSPLHF
TGTGCCAGCAGTGGGTCGACAGGGCTGGGTACTTATAATTCACCCCTCCACTTT
>TRBJ2-5|.|TRBV6-1|TRBD1
CASSEARQGARETQYF
TGTGCCAGCAGTGAAGCGCGACAGGGGGCACGAGAGACCCAGTACTTC
>TRBJ1-5|.|TRBV28|TRBD1
CASSFQGVRNQPQHF
TGTGCCAGCAGTTTCCAGGGGGTTCGCAATCAGCCCCAGCATTTT
>TRBJ1-1|.|TRBV27|.
CASQARVGHTEAFF
TGTGCCAGCCAGGCCAGGGTAGGGCACACTGAAGCTTTCTTT
>TRBJ2-1|.|TRBV6-5|.
CASTPRGFSYNEQFF
TGTGCCAGCACCCCGCGGGGATTTTCCTACAATGAGCAGTTCTTC
>TRBJ2-3|.|TRBV9|TRBD2
CASSGGLARDTQYF
TGTGCCAGCAGCGGGGGACTAGCGAGGGATACGCAGTATTTT
>TRBJ2-2|.|TRBV4-3|.
CASSQDYRGTGELFF
TGCGCCAGCAGCCAAGATTATAGGGGCACCGGGGAGCTGTTTTTT
>TRBJ1-1|.|TRBV7-9|.
CASSSPEGGTEAFF
TGTGCCAGCAGCTCTCCCGAGGGGGGGACTGAAGCTTTCTTT
>TRBJ2-7|.|TRBV28|.
CASSRPTGGSYEQYF
TGTGCCAGCAGCCGCCCGACAGGAGGCTCCTACGAGCAGTACTTC
>TRBJ1-1|.|TRBV6-5|TRBD1
CASSRGTGLAFF
TGTGCCAGCAGTCGCGGGACAGGGTTGGCTTTCTTT
>TRBJ1-6|.|TRBV2|TRBD1
CASSESDRGISPLHF
TGTGCCAGCAGTGAATCGGACAGGGGGATCTCACCCCTCCACTTT
>TRBJ2-5|.|TRBV7-7|.
CASSLAPRETQYF
TGTGCCAGCAGCTTAGCTCCGAGAGAGACCCAGTACTTC
>TRBJ1-5|.|TRBV2|.
CASSEGASNQPQHF
TGTGCCAGCAGTGAAGGGGCTAGCAATCAGCCCCAGCATTTT
>TRBJ1-3|.|TRBV9|TRBD1
CASSAGTASGNTIYF
TGTGCCAGCAGCGCGGGGACAGCCTCTGGAAACACCATATATTTT
>TRBJ1-6|.|TRBV4-1|.
CASSQALRATNSPLHF
TGCGCCAGCAGCCAGGCCCTCAGGGCCACCAATTCACCCCTCCACTTT
>TRBJ1-5|.|TRBV7-2|.
CASSPGEVWQPQHF
TGTGCCAGCAGCCCCGGGGAGGTCTGGCAGCCCCAGCATTTT
>TRBJ1-6|.|TRBV2|TRBD1
CASRNLKTGGSGNSPLHF
TGTGCCAGCAGAAACCTTAAAACAGGGGGCTCTGGAAATTCACCCCTCCACTTT